This TCR beta chain came from a study of T cells in women clearing cervical HPV infection. Study-level background: Only a few women had HLA typing results available.

Average input was 1200 ng genomic DNA for immunoSEQ TCR beta CDR3 amplification. Assay: immunoSEQ multiplex PCR; the TCRdb copy retains only in-frame clones and omits some. Recorded here are 15,000 to 20,000 clones; the top ten clones represent 16%. Points on this clone: What it binds is unknown. Read data end 3 residues before the CDR3 end; the end is taken from the germline J gene.

General study points: Repertoire richness, not evenness, was significantly elevated in CIN3+ cases versus controls.

Each participant carried one incident cervical HPV16 infection only. This CDR3 comprises 13 residues. Per the germline V gene, CDR1 is LNHNV and CDR2 is YYDKDF (reference sequence). V was pared by 3 bases and J by 8 bases, with 11 bases between. Sequenced: blood buffy coat. V gene TRBV15 combines with J gene TRBJ2-1; D gene ambiguous. This sequence originates from a woman aged 18-69 years with a cervical HPV16 infection that either progressed to CIN3+ or cleared (not recorded which). Partial CDR3 DNA: TGTGCCACCAGCAGCCAGCGTCCCGATGAG. It yields the protein CATSSQRPDE. The whole CDR3 region reads CATSSQRPDEQFF.